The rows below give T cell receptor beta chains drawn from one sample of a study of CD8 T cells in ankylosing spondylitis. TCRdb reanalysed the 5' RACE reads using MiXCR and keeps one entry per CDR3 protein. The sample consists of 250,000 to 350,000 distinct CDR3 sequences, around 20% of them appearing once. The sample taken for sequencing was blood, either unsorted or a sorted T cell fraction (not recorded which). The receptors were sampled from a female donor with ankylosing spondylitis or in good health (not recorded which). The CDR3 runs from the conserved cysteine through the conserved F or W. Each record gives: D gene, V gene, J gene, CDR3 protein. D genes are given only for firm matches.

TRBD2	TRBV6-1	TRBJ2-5	CASRQGTSGSWGETQYF
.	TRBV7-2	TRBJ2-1	CASSLRRGPNEQFF
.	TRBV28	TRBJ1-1	CASTPLWGTEAFF
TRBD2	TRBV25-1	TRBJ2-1	CASSELAGGPIF
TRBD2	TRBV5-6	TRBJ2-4	CASSLVGAGNIQYF
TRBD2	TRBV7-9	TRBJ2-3	CASSPVAGGPGTDTQYF
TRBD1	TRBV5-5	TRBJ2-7	CASSLDRGRSSYEQYF
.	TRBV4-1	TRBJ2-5	CASSRNTGQREQETQYF
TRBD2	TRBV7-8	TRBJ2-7	CASSIAGVRTYEQYF
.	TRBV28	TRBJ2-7	CASSSSNGEQYF
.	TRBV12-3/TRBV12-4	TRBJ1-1	CASSLRGENTEAFF
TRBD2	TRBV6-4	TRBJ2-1	CASSAEAGVGNEQFF
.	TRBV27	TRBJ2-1	CASSLLRDTRTSYNEQFF
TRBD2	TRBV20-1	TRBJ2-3	CSARASSGPDGAQYF
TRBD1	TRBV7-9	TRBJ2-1	CASSLGQAREQFF
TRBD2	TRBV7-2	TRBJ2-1	CASRGGTSGETEQFF
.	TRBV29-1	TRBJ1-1	CSAANTEAFF
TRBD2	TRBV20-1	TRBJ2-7	CSARTSGRSEEQYF
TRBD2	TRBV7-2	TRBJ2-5	CADSIAGGPEVTQYF
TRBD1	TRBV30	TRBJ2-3	CAWSVDRGGTDTQYF
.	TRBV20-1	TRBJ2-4	CSAPGDSFKKNIQYF
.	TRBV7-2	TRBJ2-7	CASSLANTVTHEQYF
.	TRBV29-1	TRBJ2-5	CSVERRLQETQYF
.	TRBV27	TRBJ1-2	CASSSTTNYGYTF
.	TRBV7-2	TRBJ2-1	CASSRRSGVYEQFF
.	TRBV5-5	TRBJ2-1	CASSQPGYNEQFF
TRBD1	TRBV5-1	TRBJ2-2	CASRPTPGQVGPRELFF
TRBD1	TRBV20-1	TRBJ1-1	CSAAGTVEMNTEAFF
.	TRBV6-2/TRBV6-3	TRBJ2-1	CASSYQRAHYNEQFF
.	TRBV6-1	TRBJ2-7	CASSYTGYEQYF
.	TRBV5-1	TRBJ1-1	CASSLGQALNTEAFF
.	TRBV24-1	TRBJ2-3	CATSEGGTDTQYF
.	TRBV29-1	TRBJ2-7	CSGGEGQEQYF
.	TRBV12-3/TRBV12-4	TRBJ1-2	CATRSGDYGYTF
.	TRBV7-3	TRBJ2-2	CASSPRGYTGELFF
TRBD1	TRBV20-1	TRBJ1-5	CSARLTGNQPQHF
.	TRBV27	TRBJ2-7	CASSRFGSYEQYF
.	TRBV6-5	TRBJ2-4	CASSEPGLAKNIQYF
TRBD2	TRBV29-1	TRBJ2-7	CSIWEGTYEQYF
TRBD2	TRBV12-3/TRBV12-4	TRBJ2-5	CASSNTGGGETQYF
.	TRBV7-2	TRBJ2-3	CASSLAGQGPTDTQYF
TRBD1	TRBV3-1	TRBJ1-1	CASSQQGTGLTEAFF
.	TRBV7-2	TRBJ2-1	CASSLMRTYNEQFF
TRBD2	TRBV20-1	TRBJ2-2	CSARDALAGLAGDGYTGELFF
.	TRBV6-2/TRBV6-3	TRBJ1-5	CASRHLLRGAHQPQHF
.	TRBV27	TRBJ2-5	CASSSPGRQETQYF
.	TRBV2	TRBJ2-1	CASSDLLASGNEQFF
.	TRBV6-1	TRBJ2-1	CASSRSGAFYNEQFF
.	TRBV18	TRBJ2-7	CASSPSGLPYEQYF
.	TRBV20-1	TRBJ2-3	CSASPLTSSTDTQYF